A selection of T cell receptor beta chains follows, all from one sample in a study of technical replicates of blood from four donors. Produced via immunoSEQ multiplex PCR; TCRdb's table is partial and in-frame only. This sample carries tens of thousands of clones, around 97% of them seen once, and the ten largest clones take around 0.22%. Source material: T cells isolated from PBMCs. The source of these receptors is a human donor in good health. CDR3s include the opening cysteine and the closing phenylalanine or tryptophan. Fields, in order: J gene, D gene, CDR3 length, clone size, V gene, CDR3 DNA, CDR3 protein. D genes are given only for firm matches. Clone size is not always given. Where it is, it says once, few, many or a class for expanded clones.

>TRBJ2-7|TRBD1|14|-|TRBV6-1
TGTGCCAGCAGTGAATGGGACAGGGGGCGCGAGCAGTACTTC
CASSEWDRGREQYF
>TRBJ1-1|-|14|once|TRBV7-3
TGTGCCAGCAGCTTAGGGCCCGCGGGACCTGAAGCTTTCTTT
CASSLGPAGPEAFF
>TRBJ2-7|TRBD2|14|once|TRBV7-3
TGTGCCAGCAGCTCGGGACTAGCGGGGTACGAGCAGTACTTC
CASSSGLAGYEQYF
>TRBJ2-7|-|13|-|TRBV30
TGTGCCTGGAACCTTCCGGGGAGCTACGAGCAGTACTTC
CAWNLPGSYEQYF
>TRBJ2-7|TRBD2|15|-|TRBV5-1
TGCGCCAGCAGGTGGGAGGGACTAGCGGGAGTCGAGCAGTACTTC
CASRWEGLAGVEQYF
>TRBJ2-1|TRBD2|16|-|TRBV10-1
TGCGCCAGCAGTCGGTCACTAGCGGGAGGCTACAATGAGCAGTTCTTC
CASSRSLAGGYNEQFF
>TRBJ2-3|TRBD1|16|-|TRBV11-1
TGTGCCAGCAGCTACTACCGGGACAGCGTCACAGATACGCAGTATTTT
CASSYYRDSVTDTQYF
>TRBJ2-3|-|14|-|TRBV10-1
TGCGCCAGCAGTGAAAGTGGGGGCCCGGATACGCAGTATTTT
CASSESGGPDTQYF
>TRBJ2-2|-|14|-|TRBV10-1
TGCGCCAGCGGGGCAGGGGGGTTCACCGGGGAGCTGTTTTTT
CASGAGGFTGELFF
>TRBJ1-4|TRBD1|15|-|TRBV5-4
TGTGCCAGCAGCTCCTGGCAGGGGGCACGGGAAAAACTGTTTTTT
CASSSWQGAREKLFF
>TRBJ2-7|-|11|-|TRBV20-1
TGCAGTGCTCCTCTCCCCTACGAGCAGTACTTC
CSAPLPYEQYF
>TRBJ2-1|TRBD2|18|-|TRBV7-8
TGTGCCAGCAGCGGAGAAACCGGGACTAGCGGGGGATACAATGAGCAGTTCTTC
CASSGETGTSGGYNEQFF
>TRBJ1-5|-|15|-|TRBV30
TGTGCCTGGAGTGCTCCTGACATTAGCAATCAGCCCCAGCATTTT
CAWSAPDISNQPQHF
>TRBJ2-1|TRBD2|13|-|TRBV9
TGTGCCAGCAGCGGACTAGCGACTAATGAGCAGTTCTTC
CASSGLATNEQFF
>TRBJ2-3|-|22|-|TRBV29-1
TGCAGCGTTGAGGGGGGAGAGGTTCTGAGTTACCAATCCGGGCAAAGCACAGATACGCAGTATTTT
CSVEGGEVLSYQSGQSTDTQYF
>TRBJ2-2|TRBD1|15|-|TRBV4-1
TGCGCCAGCAGCCATGTAGGGACAGACACCGGGGAGCTGTTTTTT
CASSHVGTDTGELFF
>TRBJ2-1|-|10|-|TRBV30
TGTGCCTGGAGGGGCCGCGAGCAGTTCTTC
CAWRGREQFF
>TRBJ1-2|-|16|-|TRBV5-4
TGTGCCAGCAGCTTCTCGCAGACATTAGCTAACTATGGCTACACCTTC
CASSFSQTLANYGYTF
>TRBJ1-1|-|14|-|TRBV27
TGTGCCAGCAGTTCCCGGACTCTTAACACTGAAGCTTTCTTT
CASSSRTLNTEAFF
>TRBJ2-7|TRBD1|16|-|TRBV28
TGTGCCAGCAGTCAGCGCTGGCAGGGGGTTGCATACGAGCAGTACTTC
CASSQRWQGVAYEQYF
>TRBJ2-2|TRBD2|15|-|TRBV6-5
TGTGCCACCCGTAGCGGGAGGACGAACACCGGGGAGCTGTTTTTT
CATRSGRTNTGELFF
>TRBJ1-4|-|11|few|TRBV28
TGTGCCAGCGGGTGGAACTACAAACTGTTTTTT
CASGWNYKLFF
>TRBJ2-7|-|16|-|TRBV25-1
TGTGCCAGCAGTGAACGGCGGGGACTCCCAGGAGGCGAGCAGTACTTC
CASSERRGLPGGEQYF
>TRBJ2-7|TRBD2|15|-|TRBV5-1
TGCGCCAGCGCCCCAGCGGGATTCCTTTCCTACGAGCAGTACTTC
CASAPAGFLSYEQYF
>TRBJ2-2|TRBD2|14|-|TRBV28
TGTAGGTCTAGCGGGAGGGCCTACACCGGGGAGCTGTTTTTT
CRSSGRAYTGELFF
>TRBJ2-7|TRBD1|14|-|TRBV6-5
TGTGCCACTAGACAGGGCAAGAGCTCCTACGAGCAGTACTTC
CATRQGKSSYEQYF
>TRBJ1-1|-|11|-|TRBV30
TGTGCCTGGAGCAAGAACACTGAAGCTTTCTTT
CAWSKNTEAFF
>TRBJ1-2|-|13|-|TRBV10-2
TGCGCCAGCAGGCAAACAGCTAACTATGGCTACACCTTC
CASRQTANYGYTF
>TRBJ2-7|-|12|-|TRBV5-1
TGCGCCAGCAGCTACACAGGAGACGAGCAGTACTTC
CASSYTGDEQYF
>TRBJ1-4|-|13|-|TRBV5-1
TGCGCCAGCAGTCCTTTGGGGGGGGAAAAACTGTTTTTT
CASSPLGGEKLFF
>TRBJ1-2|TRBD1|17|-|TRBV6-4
TGTGCCAGCAGTGCAGAGACAGGGAATTCCGCCCGCTATGGCTACACCTTC
CASSAETGNSARYGYTF
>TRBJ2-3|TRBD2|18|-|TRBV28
TGTGCCAGCAGTACGGGACTAGCGGTCCTACCTAGCACAGATACGCAGTATTTT
CASSTGLAVLPSTDTQYF
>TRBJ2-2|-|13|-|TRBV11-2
TGTGCCAGCAGCTCCGGGAACACCGGGGAGCTGTTTTTT
CASSSGNTGELFF
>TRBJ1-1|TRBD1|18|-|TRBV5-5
TGTGCCAGCAGCTTGGGCGGCTCCGGGACAGGGCAGAACACTGAAGCTTTCTTT
CASSLGGSGTGQNTEAFF
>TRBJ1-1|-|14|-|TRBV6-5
TGTGCCAGCAGTTACTCATTTCTTTCTGCTGAAGCTTTCTTT
CASSYSFLSAEAFF
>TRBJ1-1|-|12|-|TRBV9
TGTGCCAGCAGCCAGACGCGGGGTGAAGCTTTCTTT
CASSQTRGEAFF
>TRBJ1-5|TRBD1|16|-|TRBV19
TGTGCCAGTAGTATAGGGGGACAGGGGGTCTATCAGCCCCAGCATTTT
CASSIGGQGVYQPQHF
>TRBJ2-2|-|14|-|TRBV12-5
TGTGCTAGTGACCGAGAGTTGGTAACCGGGGAGCTGTTTTTT
CASDRELVTGELFF
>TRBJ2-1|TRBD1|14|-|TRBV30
TGTGCCTGGAGTGGGTGGGACAGGGACAATGAGCAGTTCTTC
CAWSGWDRDNEQFF
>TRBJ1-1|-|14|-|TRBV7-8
TGTGCCAGCAGCTATCTTGGAGGGACCACTGAAGCTTTCTTT
CASSYLGGTTEAFF
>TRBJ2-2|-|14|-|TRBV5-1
TGCGCCAGCAGCTCAGGCCTGAACACCGGGGAGCTGTTTTTT
CASSSGLNTGELFF
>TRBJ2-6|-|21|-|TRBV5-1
TGCGCCAGCAGCTCCCGGGACTTCCCCATCTACGTAAGCTCTGGGGCCAACGTCCTGACTTTC
CASSSRDFPIYVSSGANVLTF
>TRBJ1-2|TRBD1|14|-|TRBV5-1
TGCGCCAGCAGCTCCGAAGTAGACAGGGTTGACTACACCTTC
CASSSEVDRVDYTF
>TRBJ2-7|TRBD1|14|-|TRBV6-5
TGTGCCAGCAGTTACGATGGGACAGACGACGAGCAGTACTTC
CASSYDGTDDEQYF
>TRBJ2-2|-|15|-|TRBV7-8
TGTGCCAGCACTTACCGGGGGTATAGTACCGGGGAGCTGTTTTTT
CASTYRGYSTGELFF
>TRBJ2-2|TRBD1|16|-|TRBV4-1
TGCGCCAGCAGCCAAGAACACAGGGGATACACCGGGGAGCTGTTTTTT
CASSQEHRGYTGELFF
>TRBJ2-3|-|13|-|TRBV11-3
TGTGCCAGCAGCGACAGCGGCACAGATACGCAGTATTTT
CASSDSGTDTQYF
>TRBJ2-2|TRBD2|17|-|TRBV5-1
TGCGCCAGCAGCTTGAGAGCGGGGGTGGGGAACACCGGGGAGCTGTTTTTT
CASSLRAGVGNTGELFF
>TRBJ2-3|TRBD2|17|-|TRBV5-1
TGCGCCAGCAGCTTGGGGGGACTAGCGGGAGTATCAGATACGCAGTATTTT
CASSLGGLAGVSDTQYF
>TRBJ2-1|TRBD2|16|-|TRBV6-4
TGTGCCAGCAGGGCCCCGACTAGCGGGAGCTGCAATGAGCAGTTCTTC
CASRAPTSGSCNEQFF
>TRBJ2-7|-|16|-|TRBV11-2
TGTGCCAGCAGCTTAGTAACCCGGCAGGGCCCCTACGAGCAGTACTTC
CASSLVTRQGPYEQYF
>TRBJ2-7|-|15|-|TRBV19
TGTGCCAGTAGTATTGGGACTTCCAGCTCCTACGAGCAGTACTTC
CASSIGTSSSYEQYF
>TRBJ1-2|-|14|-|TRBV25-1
TGTGCCAGCAGTGAAGGGGTTGGGAGCTATGGCTACACCTTC
CASSEGVGSYGYTF
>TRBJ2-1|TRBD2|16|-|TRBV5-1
TGCGCCAGCAGCTTGGATTGGACTAGCGGGAACAATGAGCAGTTCTTC
CASSLDWTSGNNEQFF